The present T cell receptor (beta chain) was sequenced within a study of early T cells in non-severe SARS-CoV-2 infection (dated by TCRdb to about 2021). Describing the broader study: Bulk RNA from unsorted whole blood was used for TCR sequencing, so alpha and beta chains could not be paired. The paper as a whole reports these results and caveats: Matching against VDJdb was skewed toward anti-spike CD8 responses, likely underestimated virus-specific expansions, and missed private and CD4 specificities.

This clonotype was seen a handful of times. The antigen this receptor binds is unknown. No base quality values were provided; no much bigger clone lies one nucleotide off. Set within a cohort of healthcare workers in London, UK, this nested case-control study involved weekly PCR testing of nasopharyngeal swabs along with blood sampling. Healthcare workers were enrolled in the week of the UK lockdown, from 23 to 31 March 2020, and were followed every week for up to roughly 16 weeks. From the germline V gene (reference sequence), CDR1 is MNHNY and CDR2 is SVGAGI. Counted from cysteine to phenylalanine, this CDR3 has 13 amino acids. Only the CDR3 portion is preserved as DNA: 39 bases, with reading frame beginning at the first base. V was cut back by 6 bases and J by 2 bases, leaving a gap of 10 bases between them. Libraries were made using 5' RACE. The sequencer listed for this sample is NextSeq 500. The TCR library protocol attached unique molecular identifiers to individual cDNA molecules to correct for sequencing error and PCR bias. TCR alpha and beta chains were both sequenced, and the abundances of alpha and beta sequences in each sample were closely correlated with each other. Regarding the original processing steps: Decombinator V4 was used to annotate the V gene, J gene and CDR3 of the TCR sequences. TCRs were defined as expanded if a significant change between any two time points was detected under a Poisson model with p below 0.0001. TCR abundances were normalised to the total number of TCRs sequenced per sample and were expressed as counts per million. MAIT TCRs were defined by TRAV1-2 paired with TRAJ12, TRAJ20 or TRAJ33, and iNKT TCRs by TRAV10 paired with TRAJ18. A search of VDJdb, accessed on 1 November 2021, was run for TCRs annotated to CMV, EBV and SARS-CoV-2, with TCRs annotated for multiple antigens excluded. Starting from the raw public reads, TCRdb applied fastp trimming at Q25, assembled clones with MiXCR and retained in-frame beta chains. Entries are consolidated by CDR3 protein sequence, retaining the most common genes and DNA. What appears here as the V and J calls and clone size reflects TCRdb's work, not the paper's. The sample table records more than 50,000 distinct CDR3 sequences; roughly 12% of these occur just once. The ten most abundant clones make up approximately 4.8% of the sample.

The rearrangement combines TRBV6-6 with TRBJ1-1, with an unclear D gene assignment. Sequenced sample: whole blood. This sequence was found in an adult who was a healthcare worker with PCR-confirmed SARS-CoV-2 infection or an uninfected control (not recorded which). CDR3 region: CASRGTFNTEAFF. The nucleotide sequence reads TGTGCCAGCAGAGGAACTTTCAACACTGAAGCTTTCTTT.